These T cell receptor beta chains were read from a single sample in a study of cytomegalovirus exposure and HLA in healthy donors. Method: immunoSEQ multiplex PCR; TCRdb's copy keeps in-frame clones and lacks some. The data contain about 130,000 clones, 70% to 85% of them seen just once; the ten biggest clones take up about 32%. Sample: PBMCs. These receptors were obtained from a man between 25 and 39 years old in good health and CMV-seropositive. Both conserved end residues are part of each CDR3. Fields, in order: J gene, V gene, D gene, clone size, CDR3 DNA, CDR3 protein. A D gene is named only where the DNA matches it firmly. Clone size is stated in some rows and not others, as once, few, many or a class when expanded.

J: TRBJ2-1
V: TRBV7-7
D: TRBD2
size: NA
DNA: TGTGCCAGCAGCCAAATAGCGGGAGCCACCTACAATGAGCAGTTCTTC
CDR3: CASSQIAGATYNEQFF

J: TRBJ1-5
V: TRBV9
D: TRBD1
size: few
DNA: TGTGCCAGCAGTTCCGGACAGGGGAGTCAGCCCCAGCATTTT
CDR3: CASSSGQGSQPQHF

J: TRBJ1-1
V: TRBV30
D: TRBD1
size: NA
DNA: TGTGCCTGGAGCCAAGGGGGCGGCACTGAAGCTTTCTTT
CDR3: CAWSQGGGTEAFF

J: TRBJ2-7
V: TRBV7-3
D: NA
size: NA
DNA: TGTGCCAGCAGCTTAGGGGGCCGGTTCAGCTACGAGCAGTACTTC
CDR3: CASSLGGRFSYEQYF

J: TRBJ2-7
V: TRBV2
D: TRBD2
size: few
DNA: TGTGCCAGCAGTGAAGGGCTAGCGGGAACCCACGAGCAGTACTTC
CDR3: CASSEGLAGTHEQYF

J: TRBJ2-3
V: TRBV9
D: TRBD2
size: NA
DNA: TGTGCCAGCAGCGACCTAGCGGGAGAGCTTAGCACAGATACGCAGTATTTT
CDR3: CASSDLAGELSTDTQYF

J: TRBJ2-7
V: TRBV4-3
D: NA
size: NA
DNA: TGCGCCAGCAGCCAAGATCAGGGCAGCCCCTACGAGCAGTACTTC
CDR3: CASSQDQGSPYEQYF

J: TRBJ1-1
V: TRBV2
D: NA
size: NA
DNA: TGTGCCAGCAGTGAATTTAAGGGGATTTCGAACACTGAAGCTTTCTTT
CDR3: CASSEFKGISNTEAFF

J: TRBJ2-3
V: TRBV7-9
D: NA
size: NA
DNA: TGTGCCAGCAGCCCGATGGACTCCACAGATACGCAGTATTTT
CDR3: CASSPMDSTDTQYF

J: TRBJ1-4
V: TRBV5-6
D: NA
size: NA
DNA: TGTGCCAGCAGCTTGGGTCGCAGGGACTCGGGAGAAAAACTGTTTTTT
CDR3: CASSLGRRDSGEKLFF

J: TRBJ2-5
V: TRBV7-2
D: NA
size: NA
DNA: TGTGCCAGCAGCTTAGTAGGGGGCCAAGAGACCCAGTACTTC
CDR3: CASSLVGGQETQYF

J: TRBJ2-7
V: TRBV7-9
D: NA
size: once
DNA: TGTGCCAGCAGCTTTTCCCAGACCTACGAGCAGTACTTC
CDR3: CASSFSQTYEQYF

J: TRBJ1-5
V: TRBV4-1
D: NA
size: NA
DNA: TGCGCCAGCAGCCAAGATATACGGGGGGTTAATCAGCCCCAGCATTTT
CDR3: CASSQDIRGVNQPQHF

J: TRBJ2-1
V: TRBV7-2
D: TRBD2
size: NA
DNA: TGTGCCAGCAGGCAGAGGCTAGCGGGGCACCTTGAGCAGTTCTTC
CDR3: CASRQRLAGHLEQFF

J: TRBJ2-1
V: TRBV9
D: TRBD2
size: NA
DNA: TGTGCCAGCAGCCCGCGGACTAGCGTTGAGCAGTTCTTC
CDR3: CASSPRTSVEQFF

J: TRBJ2-1
V: TRBV5-4
D: TRBD2
size: NA
DNA: TGTGCCAGCTCTAGAGCGGGGGCTCTGGGCGAGCAGTTCTTC
CDR3: CASSRAGALGEQFF

J: TRBJ1-1
V: TRBV7-2
D: NA
size: NA
DNA: TGTGCCAGCAGCTTAGCGCGGGTGGCTTTCTTT
CDR3: CASSLARVAFF

J: TRBJ1-2
V: TRBV30
D: NA
size: NA
DNA: TGTGCCTGGACGGCGGGGAACTATGGCTACACCTTC
CDR3: CAWTAGNYGYTF

J: TRBJ1-1
V: TRBV19
D: NA
size: once
DNA: TGTGCCAGTAGGACTAATTTAGGGGAGGCTGAAGCTTTCTTT
CDR3: CASRTNLGEAEAFF

J: TRBJ1-2
V: TRBV7-9
D: NA
size: NA
DNA: TGTGCCAGCAGCTTAGTCTCAGATAACTATGGCTACACCTTC
CDR3: CASSLVSDNYGYTF

J: TRBJ2-7
V: TRBV5-1
D: TRBD2
size: NA
DNA: TGCGCCAGCAGACCGATAGCGGGAGACGAGCAGTACTTC
CDR3: CASRPIAGDEQYF

J: TRBJ1-2
V: TRBV6-4
D: NA
size: NA
DNA: TGTGCCAGCAGTGACCCCACAGGGATGGGCTACACCTTC
CDR3: CASSDPTGMGYTF

J: TRBJ1-4
V: TRBV10-3
D: TRBD1
size: NA
DNA: TGTGCCATCAGTACTACAGGGGTCCTGAATGAAAAACTGTTTTTT
CDR3: CAISTTGVLNEKLFF

J: TRBJ1-3
V: TRBV19
D: NA
size: NA
DNA: TGTGCCAGTAGTATAAGAGATTCTGGAAACACCATATATTTT
CDR3: CASSIRDSGNTIYF

J: TRBJ1-3
V: TRBV7-9
D: NA
size: few
DNA: TGTGCCAGCAGCATGGGTGGAGACACCATATATTTT
CDR3: CASSMGGDTIYF

J: TRBJ1-1
V: TRBV6-5
D: NA
size: NA
DNA: TGTGCCAGCAGTTCCCACGTAGGGGCTACTGAAGCTTTCTTT
CDR3: CASSSHVGATEAFF

J: TRBJ1-2
V: TRBV5-1
D: NA
size: once
DNA: TGCGCCAGCAGCTTGGGGGACACGCTGGACTACACCTTC
CDR3: CASSLGDTLDYTF

J: TRBJ1-2
V: TRBV2
D: NA
size: NA
DNA: TGTGCCAGCAGTGAAGACAGGGTGAACTATGGCTACACCTTC
CDR3: CASSEDRVNYGYTF

J: TRBJ2-5
V: TRBV6-6
D: NA
size: NA
DNA: TGTGCCAGCAGTTACGGTGACAGTCCAGAGACCCAGTACTTC
CDR3: CASSYGDSPETQYF

J: TRBJ2-1
V: TRBV6-4
D: TRBD2
size: NA
DNA: TGTGCCAGCAGTGCCAACGGGGGGGCCGGGAATGAGCAGTTCTTC
CDR3: CASSANGGAGNEQFF

J: TRBJ2-7
V: TRBV7-3
D: TRBD1
size: few
DNA: TGTGCCAGCAGCCCATGGCAGGGGGCCGACGAGCAGTACTTC
CDR3: CASSPWQGADEQYF

J: TRBJ2-3
V: TRBV7-2
D: TRBD2
size: NA
DNA: TGTGCCAGCAGCTTAGTGTCGCGGGGGGGAACAGATACGCAGTATTTT
CDR3: CASSLVSRGGTDTQYF

J: TRBJ2-7
V: TRBV18
D: TRBD2
size: NA
DNA: TGTGCCAGCTCACTGACTAGCGGGAGCTCCTACGAGCAGTACTTC
CDR3: CASSLTSGSSYEQYF

J: TRBJ2-3
V: TRBV5-1
D: NA
size: NA
DNA: TGCGCCAGCAGCCCTAATCAGGGGATAGATACGCAGTATTTT
CDR3: CASSPNQGIDTQYF

J: TRBJ2-7
V: TRBV4-1
D: NA
size: NA
DNA: TGCGCCAGCAGCCAGGAGCCAGCCTCCTACGAGCAGTACTTC
CDR3: CASSQEPASYEQYF

J: TRBJ2-7
V: TRBV30
D: NA
size: NA
DNA: TGTGCCTGGAGTGTAGGAGGTTTCGAGCAGTACTTC
CDR3: CAWSVGGFEQYF

J: TRBJ1-1
V: TRBV9
D: NA
size: many
DNA: TGTGCCAGCAGCGTATTGGGGGGTCGGAGCACTGAAGCTTTCTTT
CDR3: CASSVLGGRSTEAFF

J: TRBJ1-2
V: TRBV2
D: TRBD1
size: NA
DNA: TGTGCCAGCAGTGAAGAGAGAGGACAGGGGTATGGCTACACCTTC
CDR3: CASSEERGQGYGYTF

J: TRBJ2-5
V: TRBV19
D: TRBD2
size: NA
DNA: TGTGCCAGTGAAACGTCTAGCGGGTTGAGAACCCAGTACTTC
CDR3: CASETSSGLRTQYF

J: TRBJ2-7
V: TRBV27
D: TRBD1
size: NA
DNA: TGTGCCAGCAGTTCGTGGGACAGGGCCTACGAGCAGTACTTC
CDR3: CASSSWDRAYEQYF

J: TRBJ2-5
V: TRBV5-5
D: TRBD1
size: NA
DNA: TGTGCCAGCAGCTCGGGACAGGGGTCCTCGTACTTC
CDR3: CASSSGQGSSYF

J: TRBJ1-2
V: TRBV6-6
D: TRBD1
size: NA
DNA: TGTGCCAGCAGTCAGGGACAGGGGAAGGATGGCTACACCTTC
CDR3: CASSQGQGKDGYTF

J: TRBJ2-7
V: TRBV6-1
D: TRBD1
size: NA
DNA: TGTGCCAGCAGCCGGACAGGGTCCTACGAGCAGTACTTC
CDR3: CASSRTGSYEQYF